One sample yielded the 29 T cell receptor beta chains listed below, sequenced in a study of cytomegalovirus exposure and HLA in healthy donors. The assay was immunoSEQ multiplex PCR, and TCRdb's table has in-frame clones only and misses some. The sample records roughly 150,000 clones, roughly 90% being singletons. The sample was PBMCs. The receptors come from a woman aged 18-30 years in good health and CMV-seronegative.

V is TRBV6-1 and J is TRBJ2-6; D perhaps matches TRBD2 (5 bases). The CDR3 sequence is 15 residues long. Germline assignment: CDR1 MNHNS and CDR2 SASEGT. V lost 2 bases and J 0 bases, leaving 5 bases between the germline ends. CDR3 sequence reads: CASSERGSGANVLTF. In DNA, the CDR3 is TGTGCCAGCAGTGAACGGGGCTCTGGGGCCAACGTCCTGACTTTC.

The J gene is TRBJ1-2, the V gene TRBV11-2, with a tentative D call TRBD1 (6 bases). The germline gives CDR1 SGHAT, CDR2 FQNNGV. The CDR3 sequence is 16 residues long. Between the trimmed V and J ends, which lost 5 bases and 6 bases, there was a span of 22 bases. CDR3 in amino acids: CASSPLQGRPRDGYTF. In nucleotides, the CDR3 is TGTGCCAGCAGCCCCTTACAGGGAAGGCCTCGGGATGGCTACACCTTC. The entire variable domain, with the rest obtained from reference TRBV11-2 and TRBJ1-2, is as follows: EAGVAQSPRYKIIEKRQSVAFWCNPISGHATLYWYQQILGQGPKLLIQFQNNGVVDDSQLPKDRFSAERLKGVDSTLKIQPAKLEDSAVYLCASSPLQGRPRDGYTFGSGTRLTVV.

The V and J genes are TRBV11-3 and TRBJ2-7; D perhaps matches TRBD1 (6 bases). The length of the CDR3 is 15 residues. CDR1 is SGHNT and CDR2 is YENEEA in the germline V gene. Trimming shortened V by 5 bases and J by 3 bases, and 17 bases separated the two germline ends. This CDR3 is CASSASEGVDYEQYF. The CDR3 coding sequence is TGTGCCAGCAGCGCTTCTGAGGGGGTGGACTACGAGCAGTACTTC.

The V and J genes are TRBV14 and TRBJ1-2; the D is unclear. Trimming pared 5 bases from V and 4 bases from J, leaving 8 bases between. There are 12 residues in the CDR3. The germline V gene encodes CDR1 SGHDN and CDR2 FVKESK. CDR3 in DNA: TGTGCCAGCAGCTCGGACTTCTATGGCTACACCTTC. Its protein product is CASSSDFYGYTF.

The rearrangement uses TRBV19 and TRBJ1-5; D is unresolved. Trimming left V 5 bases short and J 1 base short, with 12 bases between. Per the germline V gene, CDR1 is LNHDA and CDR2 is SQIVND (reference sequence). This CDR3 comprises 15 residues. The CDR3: CASSLATTSNQPQHF. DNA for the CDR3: TGTGCCAGTAGTCTAGCGACGACAAGCAATCAGCCCCAGCATTTT.

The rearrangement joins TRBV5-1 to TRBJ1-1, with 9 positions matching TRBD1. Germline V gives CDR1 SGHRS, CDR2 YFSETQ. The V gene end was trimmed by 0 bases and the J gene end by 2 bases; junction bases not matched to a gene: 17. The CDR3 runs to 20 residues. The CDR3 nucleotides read TGCGCCAGCAGCTTGGACGGCTATGAGGACAGGGGCGTTGGAAACACTGAAGCTTTCTTT. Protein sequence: CASSLDGYEDRGVGNTEAFF.

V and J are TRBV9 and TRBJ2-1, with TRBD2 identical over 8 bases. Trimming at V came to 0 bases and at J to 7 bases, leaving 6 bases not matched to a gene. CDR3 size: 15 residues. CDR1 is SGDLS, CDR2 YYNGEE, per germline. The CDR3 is CASSVVGVAGNEQFF. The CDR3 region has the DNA TGTGCCAGCAGCGTAGTAGGAGTAGCGGGAAATGAGCAGTTCTTC.

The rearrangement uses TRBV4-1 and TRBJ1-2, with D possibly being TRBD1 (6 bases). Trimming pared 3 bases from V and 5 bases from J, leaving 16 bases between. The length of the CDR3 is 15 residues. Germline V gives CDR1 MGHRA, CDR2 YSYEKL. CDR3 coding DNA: TGCGCCAGCAGCCACCTAGGACAGAGGGTATATGGCTACACCTTC. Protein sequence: CASSHLGQRVYGYTF.

The CDR3 DNA reads TGTGCCAGCAGCTTAGCACGGGGGTGCAGCAATCAGCCCCAGCATTTT. It specifies CASSLARGCSNQPQHF. The V and J genes are TRBV7-4 and TRBJ1-5; maybe TRBD1 (5 bases). The CDR3 is made up of 16 amino acids. CDR1 SGHVT and CDR2 SQSDAQ come from the germline V gene. The ends were cut back, 0 bases at V and 1 base at J, with 10 bases in the middle.

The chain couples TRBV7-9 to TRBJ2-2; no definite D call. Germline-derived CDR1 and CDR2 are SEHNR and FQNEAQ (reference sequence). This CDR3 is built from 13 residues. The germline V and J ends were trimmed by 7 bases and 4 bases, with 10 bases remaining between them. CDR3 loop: CASILFSTGELFF. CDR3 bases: TGTGCCAGCATCCTTTTTAGCACCGGGGAGCTGTTTTTT.

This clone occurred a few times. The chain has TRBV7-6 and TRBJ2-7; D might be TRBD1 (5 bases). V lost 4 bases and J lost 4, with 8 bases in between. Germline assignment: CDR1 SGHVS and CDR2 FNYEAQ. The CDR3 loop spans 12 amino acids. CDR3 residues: CASSSGQYEQYF. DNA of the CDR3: TGTGCCAGCAGCTCCGGACAATACGAGCAGTACTTC.

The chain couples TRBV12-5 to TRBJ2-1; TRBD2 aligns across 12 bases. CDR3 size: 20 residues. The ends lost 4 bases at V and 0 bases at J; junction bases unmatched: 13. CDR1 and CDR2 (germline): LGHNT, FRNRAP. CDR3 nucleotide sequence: TGTGCTAGTGGTTGGGGATCCGGGACTAGCGGGTATAGCTCCTACAATGAGCAGTTCTTC. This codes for CASGWGSGTSGYSSYNEQFF.

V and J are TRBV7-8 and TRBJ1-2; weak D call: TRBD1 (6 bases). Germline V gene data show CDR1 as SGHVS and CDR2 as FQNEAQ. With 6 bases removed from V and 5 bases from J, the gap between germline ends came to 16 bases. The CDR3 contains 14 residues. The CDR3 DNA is TGTGCCAGCAGTCCCCAGGGGCGTTTTTATGGCTACACCTTC. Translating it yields CASSPQGRFYGYTF.

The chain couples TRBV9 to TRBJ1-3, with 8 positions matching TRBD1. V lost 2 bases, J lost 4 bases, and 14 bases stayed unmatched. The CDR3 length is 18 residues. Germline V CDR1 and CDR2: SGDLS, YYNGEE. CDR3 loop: CASSVSLGTGTGGNTIYF. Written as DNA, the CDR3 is TGTGCCAGCAGCGTCTCCCTCGGAACCGGGACAGGAGGAAACACCATATATTTT.

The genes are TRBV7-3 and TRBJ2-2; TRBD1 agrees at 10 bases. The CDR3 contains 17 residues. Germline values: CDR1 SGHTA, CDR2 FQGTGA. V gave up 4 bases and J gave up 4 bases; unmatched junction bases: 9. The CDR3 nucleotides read TGTGCCAGCAGCTCACTCGGGGACAGGGGATCCACCGGGGAGCTGTTTTTT. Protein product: CASSSLGDRGSTGELFF.

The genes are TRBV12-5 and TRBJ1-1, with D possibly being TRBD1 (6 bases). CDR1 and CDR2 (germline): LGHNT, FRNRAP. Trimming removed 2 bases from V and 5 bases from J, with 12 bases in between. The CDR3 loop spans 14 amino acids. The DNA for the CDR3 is TGTGCTAGTGGTTTGACCCCAGGGGAAACTGAAGCTTTCTTT. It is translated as CASGLTPGETEAFF.

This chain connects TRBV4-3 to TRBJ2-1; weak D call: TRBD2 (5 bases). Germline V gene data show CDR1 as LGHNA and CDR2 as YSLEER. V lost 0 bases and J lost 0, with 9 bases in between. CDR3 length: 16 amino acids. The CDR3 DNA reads TGCGCCAGCAGCCAAGAGCCCAGCGGCTCCTACAATGAGCAGTTCTTC. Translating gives CASSQEPSGSYNEQFF.

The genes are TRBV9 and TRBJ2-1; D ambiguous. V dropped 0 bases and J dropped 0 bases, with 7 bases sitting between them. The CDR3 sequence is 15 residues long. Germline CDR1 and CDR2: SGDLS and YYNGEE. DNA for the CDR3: TGTGCCAGCAGCGTAGGAGCTCGCTCCTACAATGAGCAGTTCTTC. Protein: CASSVGARSYNEQFF.

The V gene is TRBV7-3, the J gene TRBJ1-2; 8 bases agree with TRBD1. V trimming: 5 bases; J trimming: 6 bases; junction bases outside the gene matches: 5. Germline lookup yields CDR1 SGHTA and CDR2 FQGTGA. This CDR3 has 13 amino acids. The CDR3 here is CASSLTGGDGYTF. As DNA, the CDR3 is TGTGCCAGCAGCCTTACAGGGGGGGATGGCTACACCTTC.

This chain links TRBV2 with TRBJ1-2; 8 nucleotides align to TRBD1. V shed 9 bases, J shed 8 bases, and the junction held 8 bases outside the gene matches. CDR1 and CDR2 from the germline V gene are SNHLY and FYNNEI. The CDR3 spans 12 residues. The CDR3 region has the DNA TGTGCCAGGGGGACAGGAGCAGGCGGCTACACCTTC. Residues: CARGTGAGGYTF.

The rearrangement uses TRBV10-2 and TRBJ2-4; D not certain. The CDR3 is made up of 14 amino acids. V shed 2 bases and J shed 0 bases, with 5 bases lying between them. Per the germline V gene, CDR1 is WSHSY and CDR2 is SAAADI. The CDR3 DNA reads TGCGCCAGCAGTGAGCGTATAGCCAAAAACATTCAGTACTTC. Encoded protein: CASSERIAKNIQYF.

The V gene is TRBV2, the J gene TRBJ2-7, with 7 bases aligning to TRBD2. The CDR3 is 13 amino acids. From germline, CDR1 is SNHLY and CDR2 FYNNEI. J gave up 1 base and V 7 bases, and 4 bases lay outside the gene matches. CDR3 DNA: TGTGCCAGCAAATCGGGACTATCCTACGAGCAGTACTTC. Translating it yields CASKSGLSYEQYF. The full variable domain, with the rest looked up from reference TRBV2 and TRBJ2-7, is EPEVTQTPSHQVTQMGQEVILRCVPISNHLYFYWYRQILGQKVEFLVSFYNNEISEKSEIFDDQFSVERPDGSNFTLKIRSTKLEDSAMYFCASKSGLSYEQYFGPGTRLTVT.

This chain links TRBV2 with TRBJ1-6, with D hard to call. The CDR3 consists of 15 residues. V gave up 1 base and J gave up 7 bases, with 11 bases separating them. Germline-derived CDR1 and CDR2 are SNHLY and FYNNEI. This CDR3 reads CASSEDRRENSPLHF. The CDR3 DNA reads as TGTGCCAGCAGTGAAGATAGACGGGAAAATTCACCCCTCCACTTT. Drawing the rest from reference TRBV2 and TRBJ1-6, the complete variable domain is EPEVTQTPSHQVTQMGQEVILRCVPISNHLYFYWYRQILGQKVEFLVSFYNNEISEKSEIFDDQFSVERPDGSNFTLKIRSTKLEDSAMYFCASSEDRRENSPLHFGNGTRLTVT.

The CDR3 bases are TGTGCCAGCGGCACCCCAGAGACCCAGTACTTC. Translation gives CASGTPETQYF. This chain links TRBV5-4 with TRBJ2-5; D uncertain. The germline V gene has CDR1 SGHNT and CDR2 YYREEE (reference sequence). This CDR3 has 11 residues. V gave up 7 bases and J gave up 4 bases, with 8 bases separating them.

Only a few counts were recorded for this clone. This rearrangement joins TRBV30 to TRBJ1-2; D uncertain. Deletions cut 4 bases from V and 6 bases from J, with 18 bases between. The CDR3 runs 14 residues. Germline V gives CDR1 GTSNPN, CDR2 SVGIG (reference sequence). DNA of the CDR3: TGTGCCTGGATAGTTGACAAGCTGGTCCATGGCTACACCTTC. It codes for CAWIVDKLVHGYTF.

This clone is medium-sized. DNA of the CDR3: TGTGCCAGTAGTATTGGAGGGGAGCCGATTAGCTATGGCTACACCTTC. Encoded protein: CASSIGGEPISYGYTF. The chain combines TRBV19 with TRBJ1-2; a possible D gene is TRBD1 (5 bases). The germline V gene encodes CDR1 LNHDA and CDR2 SQIVND (reference sequence). The CDR3 contains 16 residues. V was trimmed by 3 bases and J by 4 bases, leaving 18 bases between them.

CDR3 in DNA: TGTGCCACCCGACAGAACACTGAAGCTTTCTTT. It codes for CATRQNTEAFF. This chain uses TRBV6-5 with TRBJ1-1, with unresolved D. The CDR3 runs 11 residues. The germline CDR1 and CDR2 sequences are MNHEY and SVGAGI. Between the trimmed V and J ends, which lost 10 bases and 1 base, there was a span of 7 bases.

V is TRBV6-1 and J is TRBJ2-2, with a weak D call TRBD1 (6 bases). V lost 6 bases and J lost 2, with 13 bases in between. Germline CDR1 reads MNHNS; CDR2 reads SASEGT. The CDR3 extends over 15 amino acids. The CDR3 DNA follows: TGTGCCAGCAGGGGGAGACAGGTCAACACCGGGGAGCTGTTTTTT. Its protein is CASRGRQVNTGELFF.

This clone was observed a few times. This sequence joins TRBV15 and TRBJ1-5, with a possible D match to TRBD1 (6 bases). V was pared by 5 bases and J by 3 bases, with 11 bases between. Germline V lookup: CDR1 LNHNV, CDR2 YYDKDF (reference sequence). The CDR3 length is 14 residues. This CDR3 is CATSGRTVNQPQHF. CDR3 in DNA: TGTGCCACCAGCGGACGGACAGTCAATCAGCCCCAGCATTTT.